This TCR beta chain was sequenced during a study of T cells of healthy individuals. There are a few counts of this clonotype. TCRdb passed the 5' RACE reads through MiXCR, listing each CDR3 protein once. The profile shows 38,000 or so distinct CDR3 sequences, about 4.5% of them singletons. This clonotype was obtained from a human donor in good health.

CDR3 coding DNA: TGCGCCAGCAGCTTGGTCCCGACCCGGGTAGGGGCTTTGAACACTGAAGCTTTCTTT. This encodes CASSLVPTRVGALNTEAFF. The chain joins TRBV5-1 to TRBJ1-1, with D possibly TRBD1 on 5 matching bases. The CDR3 totals 19 residues. Germline V CDR1 and CDR2: SGHRS, YFSETQ. The V gene lost 0 bases and the J gene lost 0 bases, with 21 bases spanning the gap.